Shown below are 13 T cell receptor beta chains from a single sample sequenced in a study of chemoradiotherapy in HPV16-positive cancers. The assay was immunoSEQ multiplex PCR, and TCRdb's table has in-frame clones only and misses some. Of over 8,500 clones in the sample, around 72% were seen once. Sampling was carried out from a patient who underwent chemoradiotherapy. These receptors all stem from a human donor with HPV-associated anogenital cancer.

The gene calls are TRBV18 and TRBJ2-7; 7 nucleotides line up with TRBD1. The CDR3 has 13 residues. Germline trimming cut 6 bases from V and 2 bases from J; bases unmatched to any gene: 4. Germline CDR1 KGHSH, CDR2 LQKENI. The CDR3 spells CASSPGTAYEQYF. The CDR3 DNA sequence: TGTGCCAGCTCGCCGGGGACAGCCTACGAGCAGTACTTC. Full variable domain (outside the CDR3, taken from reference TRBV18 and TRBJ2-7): NAGVMQNPRHLVRRRGQEARLRCSPMKGHSHVYWYRQLPEEGLKFMVYLQKENIIDESGMPKERFSAEFPKEGPSILRIQQVVRGDSAAYFCASSPGTAYEQYFGPGTRLTVT.

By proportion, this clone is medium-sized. CDR3 amino acids: CASSDSHYGYTF. For the CDR3, the DNA is TGTGCCAGCAGTGACAGTCACTATGGCTACACCTTC. The chain has TRBV2 and TRBJ1-2; no definite D call. Germline V CDR1 and CDR2: SNHLY, FYNNEI. V lost 3 bases and J lost 3, with 5 bases in between. The CDR3 has 12 residues.

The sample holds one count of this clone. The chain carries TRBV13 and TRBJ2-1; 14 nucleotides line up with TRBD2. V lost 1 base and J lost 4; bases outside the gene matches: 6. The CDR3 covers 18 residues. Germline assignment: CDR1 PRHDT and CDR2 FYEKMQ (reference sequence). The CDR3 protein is CASSLEGLAGESYNEQFF. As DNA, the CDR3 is TGTGCCAGCAGCTTAGAGGGACTAGCGGGAGAATCTTACAATGAGCAGTTCTTC.

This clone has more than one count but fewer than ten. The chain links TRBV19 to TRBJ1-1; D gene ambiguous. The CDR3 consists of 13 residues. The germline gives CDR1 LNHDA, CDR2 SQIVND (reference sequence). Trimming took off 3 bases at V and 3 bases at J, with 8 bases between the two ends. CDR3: CASSMVGDTEAFF. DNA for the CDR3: TGTGCCAGTAGTATGGTTGGGGACACTGAAGCTTTCTTT.

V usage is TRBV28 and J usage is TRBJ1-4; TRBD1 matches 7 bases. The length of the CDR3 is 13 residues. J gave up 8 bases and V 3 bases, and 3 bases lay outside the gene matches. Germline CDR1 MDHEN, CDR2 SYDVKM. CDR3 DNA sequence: TGTGCCAGCAGTTTCACAGGGGTCGAAAAACTGTTTTTT. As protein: CASSFTGVEKLFF.

DNA of the CDR3: TGCGCCAGCAGCCAATTTGCGGGAGTTATTAGCTCCTACGAGCAGTACTTC. Translating gives CASSQFAGVISSYEQYF. The chain joins TRBV4-1 to TRBJ2-7; TRBD2 matches 7 bases. The ends lost 2 bases at V and 0 bases at J; junction bases unmatched: 10. Germline values: CDR1 MGHRA, CDR2 YSYEKL. The length of the CDR3 is 17 residues.

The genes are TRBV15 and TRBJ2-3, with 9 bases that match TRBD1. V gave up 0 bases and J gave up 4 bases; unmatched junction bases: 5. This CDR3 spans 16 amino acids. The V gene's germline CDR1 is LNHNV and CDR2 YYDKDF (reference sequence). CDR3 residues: CATSRDPGQGPDTQYF. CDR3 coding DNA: TGTGCCACCAGCAGAGACCCGGGACAGGGCCCAGATACGCAGTATTTT.

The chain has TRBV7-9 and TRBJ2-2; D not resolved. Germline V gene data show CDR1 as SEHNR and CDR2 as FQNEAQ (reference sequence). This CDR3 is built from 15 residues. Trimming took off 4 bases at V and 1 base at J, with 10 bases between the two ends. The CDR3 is CASSYLRQNTGELFF. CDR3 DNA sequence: TGTGCCAGCAGCTACCTTCGGCAGAACACCGGGGAGCTGTTTTTT.

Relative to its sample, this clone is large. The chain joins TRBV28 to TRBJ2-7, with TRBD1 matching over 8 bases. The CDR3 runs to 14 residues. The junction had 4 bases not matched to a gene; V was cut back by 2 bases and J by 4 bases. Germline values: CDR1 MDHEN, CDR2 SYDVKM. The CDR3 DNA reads TGTGCCAGCAGTTTAGTCGACAGGGGTTACGAGCAGTACTTC. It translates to CASSLVDRGYEQYF.

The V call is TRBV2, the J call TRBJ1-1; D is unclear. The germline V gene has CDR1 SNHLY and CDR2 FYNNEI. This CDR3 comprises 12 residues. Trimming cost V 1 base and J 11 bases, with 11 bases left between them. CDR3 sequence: CASSEVGLAAFF. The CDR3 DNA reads TGTGCCAGCAGTGAAGTCGGCCTCGCTGCTTTCTTT.

CDR3 residues: CASSDGSDQPQHF. CDR3 in DNA: TGTGCCAGCAGTGACGGCAGCGATCAGCCCCAGCATTTT. The rearrangement links TRBV2 to TRBJ1-5; D unresolved. Germline V gene data show CDR1 as SNHLY and CDR2 as FYNNEI. The CDR3 is made up of 13 amino acids. Trimming took 3 bases from V and 5 from J, leaving 8 bases between them. Filled out from reference TRBV2 and TRBJ1-5, the complete variable domain reads EPEVTQTPSHQVTQMGQEVILRCVPISNHLYFYWYRQILGQKVEFLVSFYNNEISEKSEIFDDQFSVERPDGSNFTLKIRSTKLEDSAMYFCASSDGSDQPQHFGDGTRLSIL.

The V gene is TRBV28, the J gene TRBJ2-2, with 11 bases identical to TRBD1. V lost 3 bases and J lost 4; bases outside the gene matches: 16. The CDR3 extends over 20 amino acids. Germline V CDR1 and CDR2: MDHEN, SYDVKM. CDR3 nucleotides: TGTGCCAGCAGTTTCCGGTCGGTAAGGACAGGGGGCGCGGGCACCGGGGAGCTGTTTTTT. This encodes CASSFRSVRTGGAGTGELFF.

CDR3 DNA: TGTGCCAGCAGCGGAGGGCCGGGTAGCGGGAGCACAGATACGCAGTATTTT. This sequence encodes CASSGGPGSGSTDTQYF. V usage is TRBV7-6 and J usage is TRBJ2-3, with 7 bases identical to TRBD2. Germline V lookup: CDR1 SGHVS, CDR2 FNYEAQ. The length of the CDR3 is 17 residues. The V segment lost 5 bases and the J segment 0 bases; nucleotides outside the gene matches: 11.